Below, 10 T cell receptor beta chains from the same sample are listed, as sequenced in a study of a mutant IDH1 vaccine in newly diagnosed glioma. Described time point: week 35, safety follow-up. In the vaccine, a single dose held 300 ug of the mutant IDH1 20-mer peptide, along with topical imiquimod. Repertoires were generated with immunoSEQ multiplex PCR, while TCRdb's copy carries only in-frame clones and drops some. The repertoire holds some 60,000 clones, about 86% seen once, with about 1.6% in the top ten. Their recognized antigens are unknown. Source: PBMCs, taken from a glioma patient whose treatment included an IDH1 peptide vaccine. Source of these receptors: a man between 40 and 49 years old with glioma.

This rearrangement joins TRBV4-3 to TRBJ1-3, with 7 positions matching TRBD1. The V gene end was trimmed by 2 bases and the J gene end by 0 bases; junction bases not matched to a gene: 1. The CDR3 runs to 15 residues. Looked up from germline, CDR1 is LGHNA and CDR2 is YSLEER. The CDR3 region has the DNA TGCGCCAGCAGCCAACGACAGGGCTCTGGAAACACCATATATTTT. It codes for CASSQRQGSGNTIYF.

V is TRBV7-2 and J is TRBJ2-7; D remains ambiguous. With 0 bases removed from V and 0 bases from J, the gap between germline ends came to 9 bases. There are 15 residues in the CDR3. Germline-derived CDR1 and CDR2 are SGHTA and FQGNSA. This chain's CDR3 is CASSLASLSSYEQYF. CDR3 coding DNA: TGTGCCAGCAGCTTAGCTAGCCTGAGCTCCTACGAGCAGTACTTC.

The gene calls are TRBV25-1 and TRBJ1-2; D gene uncertain. CDR3 length equals 12 residues. Germline-derived CDR1 and CDR2 are MGHDK and SYGVNS. Between the trimmed V and J ends, which lost 7 bases and 3 bases, there was a span of 9 bases. CDR3 DNA: TGTGCCAGCACCGGGGATGACTATGGCTACACCTTC. Its protein product is CASTGDDYGYTF.

The gene calls are TRBV2 and TRBJ1-1; the D is unclear. The V end lost 4 bases, the J end lost 0 bases, and 6 bases lay between the germline ends. Germline values: CDR1 SNHLY, CDR2 FYNNEI. This CDR3 has 13 amino acids. For the CDR3, the DNA is TGTGCCAGCAGTGTGTCCATGAACACTGAAGCTTTCTTT. It encodes CASSVSMNTEAFF.

The chain is built from TRBV9 and TRBJ2-6; 9 nucleotides align to TRBD2. Trimming took 0 bases from V and 0 from J; bases not matched to a gene: 13. This CDR3 region has 21 residues. Per the germline V gene, CDR1 is SGDLS and CDR2 is YYNGEE. DNA for the CDR3: TGTGCCAGCAGCGTAGCACGGGAGCGGGAGGCACTCCGCTCTGGGGCCAACGTCCTGACTTTC. As protein: CASSVAREREALRSGANVLTF.

The V call is TRBV7-2, the J call TRBJ2-7; TRBD1 matches at 9 bases. The CDR3 loop spans 14 amino acids. Per germline, CDR1 SGHTA and CDR2 FQGNSA. The junction had 4 bases not matched to a gene; V was cut back by 5 bases and J by 2 bases. The CDR3 bases are TGTGCCAGCAGCGCCGGGACAGGGACCTACGAGCAGTACTTC. Protein product: CASSAGTGTYEQYF.

The chain employs TRBV5-1 and TRBJ2-5; no clear D gene. The V end was cut by 2 bases, the J end by 1 base, with 9 bases between. The CDR3 length is 14 residues. Germline CDR1 is SGHRS and CDR2 is YFSETQ. The DNA of the CDR3 is TGCGCCAGCAGCTTAAACCACCCCCAAGAGACCCAGTACTTC. Amino acids: CASSLNHPQETQYF.

The V and J genes are TRBV27 and TRBJ2-7; 10 nucleotides line up with TRBD2. Trimming took 3 bases from V and 7 from J; bases not matched to a gene: 9. Looked up from germline, CDR1 is MNHEY and CDR2 is SMNVEV (reference sequence). The CDR3 length is 15 residues. The CDR3 is CASSFRAGGPGEQYF. The CDR3 DNA follows: TGTGCCAGCAGTTTCAGAGCGGGAGGGCCGGGAGAGCAGTACTTC.

V is TRBV21-1 and J is TRBJ2-7; the table's D call, TRBD2, was not checked against the DNA. TRBV21-1 is an annotated pseudogene. The CDR3 consists of 14 residues. CDR3 bases: TGTGCCAGCAGCCCCGTGTGGGCGGGGTACGAGCAGTACTTC. Translated: CASSPVWAGYEQYF.

The rearrangement joins TRBV5-1 to TRBJ2-7, with D perhaps being TRBD1 or TRBD2 (5 bases each). CDR1 SGHRS and CDR2 YFSETQ come from the germline V gene. This CDR3 contains 17 residues. Trimming removed 0 bases from V and 6 bases from J, with 22 bases in between. This CDR3 is CASSLESSGTSRAEQYF. The CDR3 coding sequence is TGCGCCAGCAGCTTGGAATCTTCCGGGACCTCACGCGCCGAGCAGTACTTC.